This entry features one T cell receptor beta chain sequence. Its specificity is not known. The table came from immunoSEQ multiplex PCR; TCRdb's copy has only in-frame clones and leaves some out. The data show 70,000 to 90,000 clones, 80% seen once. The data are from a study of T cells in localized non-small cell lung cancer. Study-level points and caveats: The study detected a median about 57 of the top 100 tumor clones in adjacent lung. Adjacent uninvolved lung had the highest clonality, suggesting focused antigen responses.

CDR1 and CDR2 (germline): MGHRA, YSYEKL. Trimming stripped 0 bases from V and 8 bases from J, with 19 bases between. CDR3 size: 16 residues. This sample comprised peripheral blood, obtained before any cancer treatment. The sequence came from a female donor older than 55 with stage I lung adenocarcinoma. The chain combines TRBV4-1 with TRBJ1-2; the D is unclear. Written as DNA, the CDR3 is TGCGCCAGCAGCCAAGAAGCGCGGCCCCCAGGTGGCGGCTACACCTTC. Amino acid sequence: CASSQEARPPGGGYTF.